The TCR beta chain under discussion was sequenced for a study of cytomegalovirus exposure and HLA in healthy donors (dated by TCRdb to about 2017). About the investigation overall: In an earlier analysis of approximately 640 of the donors, around 300 Gb of sequence data and roughly 100 million unique TCR beta sequences from about 190 million T cells were reported. Donor age, sex, ethnicity and CMV serostatus were compiled together with the repertoire data. The study aimed to test whether signatures of past pathogen exposure could be identified by cataloging public T cell receptors. In a later genetic analysis, genome-wide SNP genotypes for about three fifths of the roughly 670 donors were used, and that subset was treated as a discovery cohort. High-throughput TCR immunosequencing, statistical association of individual TCRs with disease status, and machine learning were combined to predict cytomegalovirus infection status. Of the roughly 430 genotyped donors, roughly 85% fell in the genetic ancestry cluster associated with self-reported Caucasian donors. In a later analysis, previously published TCR beta repertoires from 550 to 700 donors were re-analyzed and high-resolution HLA genotyping was added so that TCR occurrence patterns could be studied. Across about 380 genotyped donors of the cohort, an average of approximately 200,000 unique TCR beta nucleotide sequences per donor were sequenced, and around 20% of those sequences were non-productive. In an earlier analysis of roughly 580 of the donors, high-throughput TCR beta sequencing was used to judge whether each TCR beta V gene segment behaved as functional or pseudogenic. In the later analysis, no new phenotypic data were used to find candidate immune exposures; instead, reliance was placed on TCR beta sequences and their occurrence across donors. Using immunosequencing, the study profiled T cell repertoires from 500 to 800 subjects and related those repertoires to cytomegalovirus serostatus. Because of strong linkage in the cohort, five DR-DQ haplotypes were treated as single units for association and clustering. The number of typed donors differed by locus: about 620-640 for A, B, C, DRB1 and DQB1; some 500 for DQA1; about 600 for DPA1; and around 490 for DPB1. Both class I and class II loci were covered by HLA typing, at four-digit resolution. An early release that covered 500 to 800 HLA-typed donors contained approximately 300 gigabases of sequencing data and tens of millions of unique TCR sequences. All discovery cohort repertoires had been generated using a single sequencing platform. Besides the first cohort of more than 650 subjects, a separate validation cohort made up of roughly 130 different subjects was used.

The library came from the immunoSEQ multiplex PCR assay. The multiplex PCR relied on a mix of 60 forward primers for TCR Vbeta segments and 13 reverse primers for TCR Jbeta segments. The CDR3 region of rearranged TCR beta genes was amplified from genomic DNA by a multiplex PCR assay. On the Illumina HiSeq System, the amplified TCR beta libraries were sequenced as 87-base-pair reads. In the source study's methods: A later analysis counted approximately 76 million unique TCR beta chains across the 550 to 800 repertoires, and some 11 million of these chains were shared by at least two donors. Raw reads were error-corrected and collapsed into unique sequences with a nearest-neighbor algorithm that merged closely related sequences to remove PCR and sequencing errors. To assign V, D and J gene segments, CDR3 sequences were aligned to IMGT reference sequences. Each retained sequence needed at least a six-nucleotide match to both a V gene segment and a J gene segment. Rearrangements were called productive when the CDR3 lacked stop codons and stayed in frame with V and J; all others were non-productive. CDR3 was defined by IMGT convention, running from the second conserved V-encoded cysteine to the conserved J-encoded phenylalanine. In an earlier analysis of more than 550 of the donors, sequences lacking an unambiguous match to a single V gene segment were excluded. An earlier analysis of fewer than 750 of the donors classified V segments as functional when productive rearrangements were above 56.7% and as segregating when the standard deviation between donors was above 5%. To diagnose cytomegalovirus status from the catalog of TCR beta chain sequences, a statistical classification framework was built. In a later analysis, V and J genes were assigned by comparing TCR nucleotide sequences against IMGT/GENE-DB human TR gene sequences. A later analysis assigned CDR3 sequences and most-parsimonious VDJ recombination scenarios with the TCRdist pipeline. In a later analysis, every TCR beta chain was defined by the combination of its CDR3 amino acid sequence and its V-gene family, and reads without a unique V-gene family were dropped. As a way to deal with suspected cross-contamination and a sequencing artifact, a later analysis dropped more than 500 nucleotide sequences that were highly shared and had low generation probability. For each public chain, a later analysis derived a clonal expansion index from normalized ranks of inferred template counts within each repertoire. A later analysis computed generation probabilities with a VDJ recombination model fitted to out-of-frame rearrangements, and checked the results against IGoR. Hypergeometric tests were used in a later analysis to score TCR-TCR, TCR-HLA and TCR-CMV co-occurrence, with a repertoire-size bias correction applied to the TCR pairs. False discovery rates were estimated in a later analysis by permuting HLA or CMV assignments 20 times. In a later analysis, co-occurring TCRs were grouped using DBSCAN, and TCRdist sequence similarity was added for clustering within HLA-allele-positive subsets. Repertoires with fewer than 30,000 or more than 120,000 public chains, plus five repertoires with anomalous nucleotide sharing, were excluded from co-occurrence clustering. TCRdb limited this immuneACCESS table to in-frame rearrangements with V and J called. A share of clones is missing; checked studies link under half to unresolved V genes, and the rest is unexplained. The V and J calls and clone size were taken over from that table, and D and trimming were inferred from the DNA. Per the sample table, the count is about 84,000 clones. The top ten clones comprise 0.58% of the sample.

Turning to this clone: The antigen it binds to is not known.

Sequences SGHDT (CDR1) and YYEEEE (CDR2) are obtained from the germline V gene. The CDR3, cysteine through phenylalanine, is 16 amino acids long. Just CDR3 DNA is preserved here, 48 bases in frame from base 1. V has 4 bases trimmed and J has 2 bases trimmed; junction bases matching no gene number 8. On the study overall, not on this receptor specifically: The study listed 164 TCR beta chains as associated with cytomegalovirus. Cytomegalovirus status was reported to be diagnosed by the classifier with high specificity and sensitivity in both the original and validation cohorts. In a later analysis, TCR association rates were found to vary across HLA loci, with the most associated TCRs seen for DRB1 alleles and the fewest for HLA-C alleles. A further reported finding was that TCR beta sequences accurately predicted the HLA-A and HLA-B alleles for most subjects in the first cohort. Because counts were too low, more than 15 rarely observed V segments, including chromosome 9 orphons, were left out of the earlier analysis of 587 of the donors. While some public TCRs were present in many individuals, most TCR sequences turned up only very rarely across donors. In a later analysis, some 18,000 TCR beta sequences were associated with specific HLA alleles at a false discovery rate of 0.05. In a later analysis, most CMV-associated TCR beta chains were found to appear HLA-restricted, with HLA associations seemingly driven largely by CMV exposure. Compared with the roughly 710-donor mean, donors in an Asian-associated ancestry cluster had fewer N-insertions in productive TCRs, according to a later genetic analysis. Because some donors lacked HLA typing at each locus, the association tests relied only on the typed subset. A few of the identified cytomegalovirus-associated TCR beta chains were confirmed in vitro to be specific for cytomegalovirus antigens. The cohort was sequenced for TCR beta chains only, and without alpha or paired-chain data the features that could be detected were limited. Immune exposure information for the cohort was limited to CMV serostatus. Compared with equally common non-associated chains, HLA-associated TCR beta chains in a later analysis were more clonally expanded and had lower generation probabilities. A cluster of highly shared sequence variants was judged likely to be a technical artifact of the sequencing pipeline. When HLA alleles, especially DR and DQ, strongly co-occurred, TCR associations were difficult to assign to individual alleles. Linkage disequilibrium might explain the correlated functional status among segregating V segments, but an unknown experimental factor could not be excluded. The presence/absence analyses assumed that sequencing depth was roughly uniform across donors, and that assumption may not be true. An earlier analysis of some 590 of the donors showed that most TCR beta V segments appeared in productive rearrangements either about 90% or about 30% of the time, which broadly matched IMGT annotations. It was suggested by the authors that the approach could potentially be generalized to other disease states and immunological phenotypes. In a later analysis, several top co-occurrence clusters were reported to appear linked to parvovirus B19, influenza, CMV and Epstein-Barr virus. Some IMGT-functional V segments, including TRBV6-2 and TRBV6-3, could not be told apart with the 87-base-pair reads, so those segments were excluded. V-gene and J-gene trimming of TCR beta chains was associated with a missense DCLRE1C variant in a later genetic analysis, and the association was replicated in an independent cohort.

The cohort consisted of some 730 healthy bone marrow donors. Cohort members were all nominally healthy when sampled, although unrecorded immune exposures were likely present. The donor was CMV seronegative and was included in the group of about 400 seronegative cohort members. A peripheral blood sample was provided by each donor, and peripheral blood mononuclear cells were used for TCR beta sequencing. The Qiagen DNeasy Blood Extraction Kit was used to extract genomic DNA from the blood cell samples. The clonotype originates from a man aged 50 to 59 in good health and CMV-seronegative. The chain uses TRBV5-6 and TRBJ1-5, and 8 bases in between align with TRBD1. Material: PBMCs. The CDR3 protein is CASSRRTGIGNQPQHF. The nucleotides are TGTGCCAGCAGCCGTCGGACAGGGATCGGCAATCAGCCCCAGCATTTT.